These 6 T cell receptor beta chains came from one sample sequenced in a study of shared clonotypes between healthy human individuals. The data were produced by immunoSEQ multiplex PCR, yet TCRdb's version contains in-frame clones alone and is incomplete. The sample holds about 560,000 clones, around 78% seen once. Sequences were obtained from PBMCs. These receptors were obtained from a woman aged 40 to 55 in good health. Some clones in this sample may be carry-over from other donors' samples.

The V gene is TRBV11-3, the J gene TRBJ1-3; D unclear. V shed 1 base and J shed 0 bases, with 10 bases lying between them. The CDR3 is 16 amino acids. Germline values: CDR1 SGHNT, CDR2 YENEEA. This CDR3 is CASSLGRGSSGNTIYF. CDR3 coding DNA: TGTGCCAGCAGCTTAGGTCGTGGCAGCTCTGGAAACACCATATATTTT.

The genes are TRBV28 and TRBJ1-2; D not resolved. The germline V gene has CDR1 MDHEN and CDR2 SYDVKM. Trimming removed 5 bases at V and 0 bases at J, with 19 bases between. The CDR3 is 17 amino acids. CDR3 DNA: TGTGCCAGCAGTGCCCTCGGGTACAAAACCACTAACTATGGCTACACCTTC. Translated, it gives CASSALGYKTTNYGYTF.

The chain recombines TRBV28 with TRBJ2-7, with 8 positions matching TRBD2. CDR1 is MDHEN and CDR2 is SYDVKM in the germline V gene. The ends lost 4 bases at V and 3 bases at J; junction bases unmatched: 2. There are 13 residues in the CDR3. The CDR3 region is CASSSGGLYEQYF. CDR3 coding DNA: TGTGCCAGCAGTTCGGGGGGGCTCTACGAGCAGTACTTC.

The chain has TRBV7-2 and TRBJ2-3; tentatively, D is TRBD2 (6 bases). The V end lost 5 bases, the J end lost 5 bases, and 17 bases lay between the germline ends. In germline, CDR1 is SGHTA, CDR2 FQGNSA. This CDR3 has 15 amino acids. The DNA of the CDR3 is TGTGCCAGCAGCCTCGGGACTTTTGGTGGAGATACGCAGTATTTT. This translates into CASSLGTFGGDTQYF.

The chain recombines TRBV9 with TRBJ1-1; no clear D gene. Germline V gene sequence: CDR1 SGDLS, CDR2 YYNGEE. The CDR3 runs 13 residues. V lost 4 bases to trimming and J lost 1 base, with 8 bases between them. For the CDR3, the DNA is TGTGCCAGCAGCCCAGCAGAGAACACTGAAGCTTTCTTT. It translates to CASSPAENTEAFF.

This clone was seen a handful of times. J is TRBJ2-5 and V is TRBV4-1; 12 nucleotides match TRBD2. V shed 1 base and J 11 bases; nucleotides not matched to a gene: 11. The germline gives CDR1 MGHRA, CDR2 YSYEKL. The CDR3 covers 16 residues. The CDR3 DNA reads as TGCGCCAGCAGCCAAGGCAGACTAGCGGGAGCGGATGAGCAGTACTTC. This codes for CASSQGRLAGADEQYF.